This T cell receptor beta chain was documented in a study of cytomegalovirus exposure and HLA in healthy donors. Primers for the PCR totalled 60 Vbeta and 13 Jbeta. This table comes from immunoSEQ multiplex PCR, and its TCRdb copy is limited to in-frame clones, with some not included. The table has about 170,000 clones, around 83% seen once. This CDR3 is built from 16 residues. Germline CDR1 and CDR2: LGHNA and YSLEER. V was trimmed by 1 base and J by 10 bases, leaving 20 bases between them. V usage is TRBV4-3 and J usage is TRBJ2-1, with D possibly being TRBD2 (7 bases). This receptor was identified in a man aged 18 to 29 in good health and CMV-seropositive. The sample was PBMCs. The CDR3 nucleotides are TGCGCCAGCAGCCAAGGGCTCCCCCCCGAGGGGGGGGAGCAGTTCTTC. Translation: CASSQGLPPEGGEQFF.